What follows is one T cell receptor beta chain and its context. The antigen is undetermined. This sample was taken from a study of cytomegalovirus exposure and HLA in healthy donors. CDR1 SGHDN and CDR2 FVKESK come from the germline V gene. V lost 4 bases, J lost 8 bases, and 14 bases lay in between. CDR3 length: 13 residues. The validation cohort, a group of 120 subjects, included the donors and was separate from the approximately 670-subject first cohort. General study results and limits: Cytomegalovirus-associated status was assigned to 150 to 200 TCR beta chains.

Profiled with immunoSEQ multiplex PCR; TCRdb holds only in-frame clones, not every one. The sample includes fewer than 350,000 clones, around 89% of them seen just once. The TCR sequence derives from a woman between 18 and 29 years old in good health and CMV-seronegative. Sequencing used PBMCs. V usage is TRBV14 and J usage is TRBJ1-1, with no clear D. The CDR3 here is CASSRNPGAEAFF. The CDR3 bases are TGTGCCAGCAGCCGAAATCCGGGAGCGGAAGCTTTCTTT.